The 6 T cell receptor beta chains below were found in one sample sequenced in a study of cytomegalovirus exposure and HLA in healthy donors. Vbeta (60) and Jbeta (13) primers were used in the PCR. The repertoire was sequenced with immunoSEQ multiplex PCR; TCRdb's copy has only in-frame clones and lacks some. This sample has about 300,000 clones, with 80% to 90% found just once. Specimen: PBMCs. Receptors originate from a man aged 40-50 years in good health and CMV-seropositive.

V gene TRBV11-3 combines with J gene TRBJ2-7, with TRBD1 matching 7 bases. With V trimmed by 6 bases and J by 2 bases, 10 bases remained unmatched. Germline CDR1 SGHNT, CDR2 YENEEA. The CDR3 consists of 15 residues. This CDR3 is CASSLRTGDTYEQYF. DNA for the CDR3: TGTGCCAGCAGTCTTAGGACAGGCGATACCTACGAGCAGTACTTC. Supplemented by reference TRBV11-3 and TRBJ2-7, the full variable domain reads EAGVVQSPRYKIIEKKQPVAFWCNPISGHNTLYWYLQNLGQGPELLIRYENEEAVDDSQLPKDRFSAERLKGVDSTLKIQPAELGDSAVYLCASSLRTGDTYEQYFGPGTRLTVT.

The V call is TRBV4-1, the J call TRBJ1-4; TRBD1 might be the D (5 bases). In germline, CDR1 is MGHRA, CDR2 YSYEKL. The CDR3 contains 13 residues. The V gene lost 1 base and the J gene lost 11 bases, with 11 bases spanning the gap. The CDR3 loop reads CASSQAGIGKLFF. In DNA form, the CDR3 reads TGCGCCAGCAGCCAAGCAGGGATCGGGAAACTGTTTTTT.

The rearrangement links TRBV7-2 to TRBJ1-1; D may be TRBD1 (6 bases). This CDR3 contains 14 residues. V lost 3 bases to trimming and J lost 2 bases, with 10 bases between them. Germline lookup yields CDR1 SGHTA and CDR2 FQGNSA. CDR3 residues: CASSFGTPNTEAFF. CDR3 DNA sequence: TGTGCCAGCAGCTTCGGGACACCTAACACTGAAGCTTTCTTT.

In nucleotides, the CDR3 is TGTGCCAGCAGCCGCCGGGACTCTTCCTACGAGCAGTACTTC. Amino acid sequence: CASSRRDSSYEQYF. The V gene is TRBV7-8, the J gene TRBJ2-7; weak D call: TRBD2 (6 bases). Germline CDR1 SGHVS, CDR2 FQNEAQ. The germline V and J ends were trimmed by 5 bases and 1 base, with 12 bases remaining between them. CDR3 length equals 14 residues.

The rearrangement uses TRBV19 and TRBJ1-1, with 9 bases that match TRBD1. Germline V gene sequence: CDR1 LNHDA, CDR2 SQIVND (reference sequence). V shed 10 bases, J shed 5 bases, and the junction held 11 bases outside the gene matches. The CDR3 contains 14 residues. CDR3 in DNA: TGTGCCATTTCGGACAGGGGAGGTCGGACTGAAGCTTTCTTT. Protein sequence: CAISDRGGRTEAFF.

The rearrangement uses TRBV29-1 and TRBJ2-1; TRBD2 agrees at 12 bases. The trim removed 5 bases at V and 3 bases at J, leaving 17 bases unmatched. The germline gives CDR1 SQVTM, CDR2 ANQGSEA. The CDR3 length is 19 residues. CDR3 coding DNA: TGCAGCGTTTCCGGACTAGCGGGAACCCTAACACCCGACTACAATGAGCAGTTCTTC. Amino acids: CSVSGLAGTLTPDYNEQFF.